These T cell receptor beta chains were read from a single sample in a study of blood T cell repertoires in COVID-19. This table comes from immunoSEQ multiplex PCR, and its TCRdb copy is limited to in-frame clones, with some not included. Among about 350,000 clones listed, almost 90% were seen once. The sequenced sample was PBMCs or T cells enriched from blood (not recorded which). The receptor set was obtained from a woman aged 25 to 39 who had been exposed to COVID-19. Each CDR3 is given with its conserved first and last residue. Fields, in order: clone size, J gene, V gene, D gene, CDR3 DNA, CDR3 protein. A D gene is named only where the DNA matches it firmly. For some rows the clone size is stated as once, few or many, or as a class when expanded; others skip it.

clone size: -
J gene: TRBJ2-6
V gene: TRBV3-1/TRBV3-2
D gene: -
CDR3 DNA: TGTGCCAGCAGCAAACACCGCTCTGGGGCCAACGTCCTGACTTTC
CDR3 protein: CASSKHRSGANVLTF

clone size: -
J gene: TRBJ2-5
V gene: TRBV28
D gene: TRBD2
CDR3 DNA: TGTGCCAGCAGTTTCTCGACTAGCGGGAGATTGGGGACCCAGTACTTC
CDR3 protein: CASSFSTSGRLGTQYF

clone size: -
J gene: TRBJ2-1
V gene: TRBV3-1/TRBV3-2
D gene: TRBD2
CDR3 DNA: TGTGCCAGCAGCCGGGTCGGGGCGGGAGACGAGCAGTTCTTC
CDR3 protein: CASSRVGAGDEQFF

clone size: -
J gene: TRBJ2-5
V gene: TRBV9
D gene: -
CDR3 DNA: TGTGCCAGCAGCGTAGGAGGGGGAGATGAGACCCAGTACTTC
CDR3 protein: CASSVGGGDETQYF

clone size: -
J gene: TRBJ1-2
V gene: TRBV29-1
D gene: -
CDR3 DNA: TGCAGCGTTGAGGCGGGGGGATGGGGCTACACCTTC
CDR3 protein: CSVEAGGWGYTF

clone size: -
J gene: TRBJ2-7
V gene: TRBV5-1
D gene: TRBD1
CDR3 DNA: TGCGCCAGCAGCCCACAGGGGGTGTTGGGCGAGCAGTACTTC
CDR3 protein: CASSPQGVLGEQYF

clone size: -
J gene: TRBJ2-7
V gene: TRBV28
D gene: -
CDR3 DNA: TGTGCCAGCAGCCAAGGGGGCCTAGCGCTGAGAGGTGAGCAGTACTTC
CDR3 protein: CASSQGGLALRGEQYF

clone size: -
J gene: TRBJ1-5
V gene: TRBV5-6
D gene: -
CDR3 DNA: TGTGCCAGCAGCTTGAGTCAGTATCAGCCCCAGCATTTT
CDR3 protein: CASSLSQYQPQHF

clone size: -
J gene: TRBJ1-5
V gene: TRBV6-2/TRBV6-3
D gene: TRBD1
CDR3 DNA: TGTGCCAGCAGTTACCCTCCGGGACAGCCTTCGGGGAAGCCCCAGCATTTT
CDR3 protein: CASSYPPGQPSGKPQHF

clone size: -
J gene: TRBJ2-7
V gene: TRBV28
D gene: -
CDR3 DNA: TGTGCCAGCCGCCTGCAACTGCTCTCCTACGAGCAGTACTTC
CDR3 protein: CASRLQLLSYEQYF

clone size: -
J gene: TRBJ1-5
V gene: TRBV5-4
D gene: TRBD1
CDR3 DNA: TGTGCCAGCAGCCCTCATCCGGGACAGGGGGCTTACCAGCCCCAGCATTTT
CDR3 protein: CASSPHPGQGAYQPQHF

clone size: -
J gene: TRBJ1-4
V gene: TRBV29-1
D gene: TRBD1
CDR3 DNA: TGCAGCGTTTCCGGGACAGGGGAAAAACTGTTTTTT
CDR3 protein: CSVSGTGEKLFF

clone size: -
J gene: TRBJ2-5
V gene: TRBV18
D gene: TRBD1
CDR3 DNA: TGTGCCAGCTCACCCCAACCGGGACAGGGAGGCCAAGAGACCCAGTACTTC
CDR3 protein: CASSPQPGQGGQETQYF

clone size: -
J gene: TRBJ2-5
V gene: TRBV5-1
D gene: -
CDR3 DNA: TGCGCCAGCAGCTTGGAGGGTAGCGTACAGACCCAGTACTTC
CDR3 protein: CASSLEGSVQTQYF

clone size: -
J gene: TRBJ2-2
V gene: TRBV11-3
D gene: TRBD1
CDR3 DNA: TGTGCCAGCACGACAGGGGATACCGGGGAGCTGTTTTTT
CDR3 protein: CASTTGDTGELFF

clone size: -
J gene: TRBJ2-3
V gene: TRBV3-1/TRBV3-2
D gene: TRBD1
CDR3 DNA: TGTGCCAGCAGCCAATTGGTAGTCGGGACAGGGGGCGCAGATACGCAGTATTTT
CDR3 protein: CASSQLVVGTGGADTQYF

clone size: -
J gene: TRBJ2-1
V gene: TRBV9
D gene: TRBD2
CDR3 DNA: TGTGCCAGCCCCCTGACGGGGGAAGCGGGAGGGCCCCACAATGAGCAGTTCTTC
CDR3 protein: CASPLTGEAGGPHNEQFF

clone size: -
J gene: TRBJ2-7
V gene: TRBV5-4
D gene: TRBD2
CDR3 DNA: TGTGCCAGCAGCCTCGGTGGACTAGCGGCCTACGAGCAGTACTTC
CDR3 protein: CASSLGGLAAYEQYF

clone size: -
J gene: TRBJ1-2
V gene: TRBV9
D gene: TRBD1
CDR3 DNA: TGTGCCAGCAGCGTAGACCCGACGACAGGGGGCTATGGCTACACCTTC
CDR3 protein: CASSVDPTTGGYGYTF

clone size: -
J gene: TRBJ2-7
V gene: TRBV5-1
D gene: -
CDR3 DNA: TGCGCCAGCAGCTTGGCAGGACTACCCTCGGGGGAGGACGAGCAGTACTTC
CDR3 protein: CASSLAGLPSGEDEQYF

clone size: -
J gene: TRBJ2-3
V gene: TRBV6-1
D gene: -
CDR3 DNA: TGTGCCAGCAGTGATGGGGGGGCCCCAGATACGCAGTATTTT
CDR3 protein: CASSDGGAPDTQYF

clone size: -
J gene: TRBJ1-3
V gene: TRBV7-9
D gene: -
CDR3 DNA: TGTGCCAGCAGCACAACAACTGGGGAGGGCTCTGGAAACACCATATATTTT
CDR3 protein: CASSTTTGEGSGNTIYF

clone size: -
J gene: TRBJ2-5
V gene: TRBV27
D gene: -
CDR3 DNA: TGTGCCAGTCTCCCGGACTTCCCGGAGTACTTC
CDR3 protein: CASLPDFPEYF

clone size: -
J gene: TRBJ2-7
V gene: TRBV13
D gene: TRBD1
CDR3 DNA: TGTGCCATCCAAGTGGACAGGGGTCTCAACGAGCAGTACTTC
CDR3 protein: CAIQVDRGLNEQYF

clone size: -
J gene: TRBJ2-3
V gene: TRBV10-2
D gene: TRBD2
CDR3 DNA: TGCGCCAGCAGTGGAAGGGGCGGGAGTAGCACAGATACGCAGTATTTT
CDR3 protein: CASSGRGGSSTDTQYF

clone size: many
J gene: TRBJ1-5
V gene: TRBV28
D gene: -
CDR3 DNA: TGTGCCAGCAGCCCCCCCAGGGGGCCCCAGCATTTT
CDR3 protein: CASSPPRGPQHF